The 14 T cell receptor beta chains below all came from one sample that was sequenced in a study of control samples from healthy donors and cancer patients. The method was immunoSEQ multiplex PCR; TCRdb's version includes in-frame clones alone and lacks a portion of them. The sample holds roughly 190,000 clones. The specimen was blood. The receptors shown here come from a woman in her twenties or thirties in good health.

The V gene is TRBV7-2, the J gene TRBJ2-5; maybe TRBD2 (5 bases). The germline V gene has CDR1 SGHTA and CDR2 FQGNSA. The V end lost 0 bases, the J end lost 2 bases, and 10 bases lay between the germline ends. The CDR3 spans 15 residues. DNA for the CDR3: TGTGCCAGCAGCTTAGCATGGAGGCGACAAGAGACCCAGTACTTC. It codes for CASSLAWRRQETQYF.

This rearrangement joins TRBV30 to TRBJ1-2, with 7 bases aligning to TRBD1. Per germline, CDR1 GTSNPN and CDR2 SVGIG (reference sequence). The CDR3 covers 14 residues. V gave up 3 bases and J gave up 4 bases; unmatched junction bases: 8. The DNA of the CDR3 is TGTGCCTGGAGGGAAGACAGGGAGGGCTATGGCTACACCTTC. Its translation: CAWREDREGYGYTF.

J is TRBJ2-7 and V is TRBV11-2; possibly TRBD2 for D (6 bases). From germline, CDR1 is SGHAT and CDR2 FQNNGV. Trimming stripped 4 bases from V and 9 bases from J, with 19 bases between. The CDR3 spans 14 residues. The CDR3 nucleotides are TGTGCCAGCAGCTCCCCACCCGGAGGGATCGGGCAGTACTTC. It specifies CASSSPPGGIGQYF.

The chain has TRBV5-1 and TRBJ1-2; tentative D call: TRBD1 (6 bases). The V gene's germline CDR1 is SGHRS and CDR2 YFSETQ. The CDR3 sequence is 13 residues long. Trimming took off 4 bases at V and 8 bases at J, with 15 bases between the two ends. The CDR3 DNA sequence: TGCGCCAGCAGCCCAAGGGACATTCGGGGCTACACCTTC. It codes for CASSPRDIRGYTF.

The gene calls are TRBV7-8 and TRBJ2-1, with D possibly being TRBD1 (6 bases). This CDR3 comprises 13 residues. Germline V gene data show CDR1 as SGHVS and CDR2 as FQNEAQ. Trimming cost V 5 bases and J 7 bases, with 12 bases left between them. The CDR3, as DNA: TGTGCCAGCAGCCCGCAGAGGGGGAATGAGCAGTTCTTC. It yields the protein CASSPQRGNEQFF.

The chain carries TRBV6-7 and TRBJ2-7, with TRBD1 identical over 9 bases. TRBV6-7 is treated as an ORF (open reading frame) with a function not yet certain. The CDR3 extends over 14 amino acids. V was clipped by 7 bases and J by 2 bases; unmatched bases: 6. The CDR3 DNA follows: TGTGCCAGCATCGACGGACAGGGGCCCTACGAGCAGTACTTC. It yields the protein CASIDGQGPYEQYF.

The rearrangement joins TRBV7-9 to TRBJ1-2, with 12 nucleotides matching TRBD1. From germline, CDR1 is SEHNR and CDR2 FQNEAQ (reference sequence). With V trimmed by 5 bases and J by 7 bases, 17 bases remained unmatched. The CDR3 is made up of 18 amino acids. CDR3 residues: CASSPRKLGQGASPGYTF. In DNA form, the CDR3 reads TGTGCCAGCAGCCCGAGGAAATTGGGACAGGGGGCTTCTCCTGGCTACACCTTC.

V is TRBV21-1 and J is TRBJ2-3; the DNA was not compared with TRBD2, the D call given in the table. TRBV21-1 is deemed a pseudogene. This CDR3 has 14 residues. The chain's CDR3 is CASSKSGGTDTQYF. As DNA, the CDR3 is TGTGCCAGCAGCAAATCTGGGGGGACAGATACGCAGTATTTT.

This chain links TRBV11-2 with TRBJ2-5, with 8 bases fitting TRBD1. The trim removed 4 bases at V and 3 bases at J, leaving 10 bases unmatched. CDR1 SGHAT and CDR2 FQNNGV come from the germline V gene. This CDR3 has 16 residues. The CDR3 DNA follows: TGTGCCAGCAGCTCCCGGGGGACAGGTGATAAAGAGACCCAGTACTTC. Translated: CASSSRGTGDKETQYF.

The chain carries TRBV28 and TRBJ1-4; 10 nucleotides align to TRBD1. The junction had 16 bases not matched to a gene; V was cut back by 6 bases and J by 6 bases. The CDR3 spans 18 residues. The germline V gene has CDR1 MDHEN and CDR2 SYDVKM. Here the CDR3 DNA reads TGTGCCAGCAGCTCAGCCGGGACAGGGGCCCTGCTAGATGAAAAACTGTTTTTT. This translates into CASSSAGTGALLDEKLFF.

The chain is built from TRBV9 and TRBJ2-1; TRBD1 matches at 7 bases. V shed 4 bases and J 12 bases; nucleotides not matched to a gene: 19. This CDR3 region has 16 residues. From germline, CDR1 is SGDLS and CDR2 YYNGEE. Here the CDR3 reads CASSPRTGTAPSAQFF. Here the CDR3 DNA reads TGTGCCAGCAGCCCCCGAACCGGGACAGCACCGTCGGCGCAGTTCTTC.

The J gene is TRBJ1-1, the V gene TRBV12-3 or TRBV12-4; D is undetermined. The V end was cut by 5 bases, the J end by 3 bases, with 10 bases between. CDR3 size: 13 residues. The DNA of the CDR3 is TGTGCCAGCAGTGAGCAGTATTACACTGAAGCTTTCTTT. Residues: CASSEQYYTEAFF.

The chain is built from TRBV2 and TRBJ2-1; D possibly corresponds to TRBD1 (6 bases). The V gene's germline CDR1 is SNHLY and CDR2 FYNNEI. V was cut by 3 bases and J by 10 bases, with 16 bases left in between. CDR3 length equals 14 residues. The CDR3 region has the DNA TGTGCCAGCAGTGATGAGGGGGTCCAGGCCGAGCAGTTCTTC. It specifies CASSDEGVQAEQFF. Full variable domain (rest looked up from reference TRBV2 and TRBJ2-1): EPEVTQTPSHQVTQMGQEVILRCVPISNHLYFYWYRQILGQKVEFLVSFYNNEISEKSEIFDDQFSVERPDGSNFTLKIRSTKLEDSAMYFCASSDEGVQAEQFFGPGTRLTVL.

The chain combines TRBV5-6 with TRBJ2-7; D is ambiguous. The CDR3 is 13 residues long. V was trimmed by 4 bases and J by 4 bases, leaving 12 bases between them. Germline V gives CDR1 SGHDT, CDR2 YYEEEE. CDR3 protein: CASSPRQLYEQYF. CDR3 sequence (DNA): TGTGCCAGCAGCCCAAGGCAACTGTACGAGCAGTACTTC.